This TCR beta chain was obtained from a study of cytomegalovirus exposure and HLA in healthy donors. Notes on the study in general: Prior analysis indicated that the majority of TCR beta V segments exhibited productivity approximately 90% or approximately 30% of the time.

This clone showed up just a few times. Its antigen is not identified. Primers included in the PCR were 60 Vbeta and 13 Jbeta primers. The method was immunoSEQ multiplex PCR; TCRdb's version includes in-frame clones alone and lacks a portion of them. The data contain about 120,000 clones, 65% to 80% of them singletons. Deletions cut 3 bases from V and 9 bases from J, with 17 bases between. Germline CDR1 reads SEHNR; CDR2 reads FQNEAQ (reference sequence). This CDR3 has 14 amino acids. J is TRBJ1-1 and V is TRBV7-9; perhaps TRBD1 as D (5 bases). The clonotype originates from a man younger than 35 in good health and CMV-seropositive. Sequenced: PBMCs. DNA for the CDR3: TGTGCCAGCAGCTTGACCCATCTACAGGAAAAAGCTTTCTTT. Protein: CASSLTHLQEKAFF.